Sequencing of this T cell receptor beta chain was carried out in a study of blood T cell repertoires in COVID-19. Study-wide background: Material from acute and convalescent COVID-19 was sourced from the United States, Italy and Spain. The cDNA or gDNA used as material had been derived from T cells, B-cell-depleted T cells, or PBMCs.

Comment on this clone: Other nucleotide sequences from this sample produce the same CDR3.

Original handling: Reference gene primers were amplified, and this amplification served to estimate nucleated cell counts. Libraries were prepared by immunoSEQ multiplex PCR; TCRdb keeps only in-frame clonotypes and omits some of them. V, J and clone size are those of that table, while D and trimming were read from the DNA. The sample has over 75,000 clones, roughly 86% seen once. The clonotype comes from a human donor in a cohort sampled during active COVID-19. The sequenced sample consisted of peripheral blood.

The DNA of the CDR3 is TGTGCCAGTAGTATTGCGGGGTACAATGAGCAGTTCTTC. Translation: CASSIAGYNEQFF. The V and J genes are TRBV19 and TRBJ2-1; a possible D gene is TRBD2 (6 bases). Germline CDR1 is LNHDA and CDR2 is SQIVND (reference sequence). The V end was cut by 3 bases, the J end by 4 bases, with 7 bases between. The CDR3 loop spans 13 amino acids.